This T cell receptor beta chain was obtained from a study of PD-L1 blockade in urothelial cancer. Study-level background: It was at 3 weeks (second dose) and 6 weeks after treatment start that blood was analyzed.

Regarding the study as a whole: Greater 3-week expansion of tumor-associated blood clones was recorded for durable-benefit patients. Below-median TCR clonality that was measured in pretreatment blood predicted better survival.

V lost 5 bases, J lost 3 bases, and 11 bases stayed unmatched. There are 16 residues in the CDR3. Germline V gene sequence: CDR1 SGHTA, CDR2 FQGNSA. The investigators introduced synthetic TCR analog templates into each PCR as spikes. The method was immunoSEQ multiplex PCR; TCRdb's version includes in-frame clones alone and lacks a portion of them. In the table there are approximately 15,000 clones, about nine tenths of which are singletons. A word on this clone: Its antigen is still unknown.

The source material was PBMCs, sampled around atezolizumab (anti-PD-L1) treatment. The sequence came from a man aged 50-59 years with urothelial cancer. This rearrangement joins TRBV7-2 to TRBJ1-2; 8 bases align to TRBD1. CDR3 in amino acids: CASSPSTGEGHYGYTF. The CDR3 coding sequence is TGTGCCAGCAGCCCCTCGACAGGGGAGGGTCACTATGGCTACACCTTC.